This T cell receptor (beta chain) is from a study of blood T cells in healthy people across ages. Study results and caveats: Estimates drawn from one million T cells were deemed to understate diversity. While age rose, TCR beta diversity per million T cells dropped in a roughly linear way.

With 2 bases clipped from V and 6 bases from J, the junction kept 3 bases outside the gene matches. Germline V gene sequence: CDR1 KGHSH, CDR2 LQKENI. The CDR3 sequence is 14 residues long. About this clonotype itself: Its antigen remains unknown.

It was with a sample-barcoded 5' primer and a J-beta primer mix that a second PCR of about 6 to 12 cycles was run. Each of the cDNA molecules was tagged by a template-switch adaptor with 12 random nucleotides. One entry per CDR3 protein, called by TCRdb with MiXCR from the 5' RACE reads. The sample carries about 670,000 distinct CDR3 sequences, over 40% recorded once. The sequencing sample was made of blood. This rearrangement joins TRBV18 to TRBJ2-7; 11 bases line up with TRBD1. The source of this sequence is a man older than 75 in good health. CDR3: CASSPVGQGAEQYF. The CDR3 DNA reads TGTGCCAGCTCACCAGTCGGACAGGGGGCCGAGCAGTACTTC.